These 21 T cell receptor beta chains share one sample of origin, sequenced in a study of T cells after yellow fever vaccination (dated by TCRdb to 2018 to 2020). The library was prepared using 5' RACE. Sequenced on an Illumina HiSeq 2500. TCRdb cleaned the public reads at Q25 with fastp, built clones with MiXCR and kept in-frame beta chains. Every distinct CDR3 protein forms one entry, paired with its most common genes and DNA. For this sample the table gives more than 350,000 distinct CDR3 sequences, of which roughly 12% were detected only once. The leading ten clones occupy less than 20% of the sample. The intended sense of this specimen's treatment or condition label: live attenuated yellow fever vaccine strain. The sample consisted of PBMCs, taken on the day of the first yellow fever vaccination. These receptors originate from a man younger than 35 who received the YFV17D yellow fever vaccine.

CDR3 sequence (DNA): TGTGCCATCAGTGAGGGGCAGGGCACAGATACGCAGTATTTT. This gives the protein CAISEGQGTDTQYF. This chain connects TRBV10-3 to TRBJ2-3, with D uncertain. The CDR3 spans 14 residues. The V and J ends lost 2 bases and 1 base respectively, with 7 bases between them. Germline V gives CDR1 ENHRY, CDR2 SYGVKD.

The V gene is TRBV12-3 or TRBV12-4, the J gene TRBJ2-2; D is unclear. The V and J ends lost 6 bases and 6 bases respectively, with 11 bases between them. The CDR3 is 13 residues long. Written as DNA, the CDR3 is TGTGCCAGCAGGGGATATGAGTCCGGGGAGCTGTTTTTT. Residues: CASRGYESGELFF.

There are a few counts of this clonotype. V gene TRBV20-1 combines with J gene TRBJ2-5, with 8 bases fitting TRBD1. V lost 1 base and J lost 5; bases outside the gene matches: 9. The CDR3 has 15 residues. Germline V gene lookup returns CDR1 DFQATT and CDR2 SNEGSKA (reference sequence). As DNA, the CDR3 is TGCAGTGCTAGAGTCCCTCCAGGGGGCTGGGAGACCCAGTACTTC. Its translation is CSARVPPGGWETQYF.

CDR3 sequence reads: CASSFGTVDYGYTF. The CDR3 coding sequence is TGTGCCAGCAGCTTCGGGACCGTTGACTATGGCTACACCTTC. This chain connects TRBV7-2 to TRBJ1-2, with D maybe TRBD1 (5 bases). Trimming cost V 3 bases and J 3 bases, with 11 bases left between them. Germline CDR1 reads SGHTA; CDR2 reads FQGNSA. This CDR3 has 14 residues.

The CDR3 protein is CASSQERMTQYF. Written as DNA, the CDR3 is TGCGCCAGCAGCCAAGAGAGAATGACCCAGTACTTC. The chain has TRBV4-1 and TRBJ2-5, with D uncertain. Trimming removed 0 bases from V and 7 bases from J, with 6 bases in between. This CDR3 region has 12 residues. Germline V gene lookup returns CDR1 MGHRA and CDR2 YSYEKL.

The CDR3 spells CTPPPGNYGYTF. The CDR3 DNA follows: TGCACCCCGCCCCCGGGCAACTATGGCTACACCTTC. This chain links TRBV29-1 with TRBJ1-2, with D uncertain. The CDR3 sequence is 12 residues long. Germline V lookup: CDR1 SQVTM, CDR2 ANQGSEA.

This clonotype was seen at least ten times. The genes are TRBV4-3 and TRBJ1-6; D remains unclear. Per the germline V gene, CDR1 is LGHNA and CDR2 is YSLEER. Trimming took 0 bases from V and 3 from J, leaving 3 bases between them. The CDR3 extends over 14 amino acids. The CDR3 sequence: CASSQEDYNSPLHF. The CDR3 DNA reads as TGCGCCAGCAGCCAAGAGGACTATAATTCACCCCTCCACTTT.

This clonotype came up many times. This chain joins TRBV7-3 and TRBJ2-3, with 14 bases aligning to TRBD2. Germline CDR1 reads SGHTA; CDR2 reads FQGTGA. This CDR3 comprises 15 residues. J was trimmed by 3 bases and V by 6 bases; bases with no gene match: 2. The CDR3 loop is CASRRTSGGTDTQYF. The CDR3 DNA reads TGTGCCAGCAGACGGACTAGCGGGGGGACAGATACGCAGTATTTT.

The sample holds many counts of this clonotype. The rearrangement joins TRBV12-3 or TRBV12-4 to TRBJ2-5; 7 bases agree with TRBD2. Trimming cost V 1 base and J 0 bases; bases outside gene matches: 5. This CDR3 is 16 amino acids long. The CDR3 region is CASSLVPSGYQETQYF. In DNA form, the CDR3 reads TGTGCCAGCAGTTTAGTTCCTAGCGGATACCAAGAGACCCAGTACTTC.

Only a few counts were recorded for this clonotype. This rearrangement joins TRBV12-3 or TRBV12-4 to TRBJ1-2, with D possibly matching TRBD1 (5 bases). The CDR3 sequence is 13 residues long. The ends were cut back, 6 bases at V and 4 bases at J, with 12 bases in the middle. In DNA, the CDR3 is TGTGCCAGCAGCACGACAGCCACCTATGGCTACACCTTC. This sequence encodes CASSTTATYGYTF.

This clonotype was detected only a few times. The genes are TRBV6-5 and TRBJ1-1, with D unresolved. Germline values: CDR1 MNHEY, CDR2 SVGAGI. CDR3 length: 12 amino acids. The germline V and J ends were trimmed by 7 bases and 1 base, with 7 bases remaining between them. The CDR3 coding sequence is TGTGCCAGCAACCCAGGGAACACTGAAGCTTTCTTT. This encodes CASNPGNTEAFF.

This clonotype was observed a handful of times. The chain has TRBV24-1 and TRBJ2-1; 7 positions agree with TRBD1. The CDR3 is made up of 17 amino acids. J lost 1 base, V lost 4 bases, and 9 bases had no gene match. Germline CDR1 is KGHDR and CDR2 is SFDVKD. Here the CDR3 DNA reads TGTGCCACCAGTGAAGACAGGGTATTATTATCCTACAATGAGCAGTTCTTC. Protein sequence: CATSEDRVLLSYNEQFF.

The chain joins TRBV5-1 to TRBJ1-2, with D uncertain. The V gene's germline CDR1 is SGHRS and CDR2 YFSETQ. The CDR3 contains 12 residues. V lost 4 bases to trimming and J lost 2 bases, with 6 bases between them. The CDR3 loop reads CASSEQNYGYTF. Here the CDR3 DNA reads TGCGCCAGCAGCGAGCAAAACTATGGCTACACCTTC.

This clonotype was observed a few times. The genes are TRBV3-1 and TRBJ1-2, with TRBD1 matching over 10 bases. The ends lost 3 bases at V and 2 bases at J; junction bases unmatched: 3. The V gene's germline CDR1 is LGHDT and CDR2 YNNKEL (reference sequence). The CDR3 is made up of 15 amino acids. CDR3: CASSQPGQGNYGYTF. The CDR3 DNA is TGTGCCAGCAGCCAGCCGGGACAGGGGAACTATGGCTACACCTTC.

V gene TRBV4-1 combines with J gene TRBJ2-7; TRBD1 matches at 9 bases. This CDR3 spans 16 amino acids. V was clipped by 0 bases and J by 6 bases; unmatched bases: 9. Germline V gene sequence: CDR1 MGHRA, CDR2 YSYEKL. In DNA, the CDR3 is TGCGCCAGCAGCCAAGAGGAGACAGGGGGAAGGAGCGAGCAGTACTTC. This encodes CASSQEETGGRSEQYF.

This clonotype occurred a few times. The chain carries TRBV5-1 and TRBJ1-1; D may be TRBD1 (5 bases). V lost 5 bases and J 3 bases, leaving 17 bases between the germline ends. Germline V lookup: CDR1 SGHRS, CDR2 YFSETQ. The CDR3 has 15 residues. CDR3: CASSEGPGGDTEAFF. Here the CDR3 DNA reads TGCGCCAGCAGTGAAGGCCCCGGGGGGGACACTGAAGCTTTCTTT.

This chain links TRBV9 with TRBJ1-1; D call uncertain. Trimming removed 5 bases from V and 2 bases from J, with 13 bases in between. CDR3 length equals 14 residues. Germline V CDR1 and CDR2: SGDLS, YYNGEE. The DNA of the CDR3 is TGTGCCAGCAGTGCTCAGGTTGCTAACACTGAAGCTTTCTTT. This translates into CASSAQVANTEAFF.

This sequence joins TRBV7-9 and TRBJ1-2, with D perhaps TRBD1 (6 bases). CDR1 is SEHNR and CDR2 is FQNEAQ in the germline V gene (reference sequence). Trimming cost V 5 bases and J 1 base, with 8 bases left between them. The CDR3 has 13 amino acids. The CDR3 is CASSKDSNYGYTF. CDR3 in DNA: TGTGCCAGCAGCAAGGACAGTAACTATGGCTACACCTTC.

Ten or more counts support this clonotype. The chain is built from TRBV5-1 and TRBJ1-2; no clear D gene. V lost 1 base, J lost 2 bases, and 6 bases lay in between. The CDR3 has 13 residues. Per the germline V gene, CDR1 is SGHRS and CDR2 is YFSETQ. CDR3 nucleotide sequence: TGCGCCAGCAGCTTGAAGACAAACTATGGCTACACCTTC. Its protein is CASSLKTNYGYTF.

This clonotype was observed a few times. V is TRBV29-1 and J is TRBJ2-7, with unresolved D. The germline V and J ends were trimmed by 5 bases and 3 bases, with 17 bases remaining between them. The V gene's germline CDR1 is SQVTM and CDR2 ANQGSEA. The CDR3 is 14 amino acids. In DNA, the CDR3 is TGCAGCGTTCTGGACGGAAACGAGGACTACGAGCAGTACTTC. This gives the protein CSVLDGNEDYEQYF.

CDR3: CASSQEWGVGEKLFF. The CDR3, as DNA: TGCGCCAGCAGCCAAGAATGGGGGGTCGGTGAAAAACTGTTTTTT. The V gene is TRBV4-1, the J gene TRBJ1-4; TRBD1 is a possible D gene (5 bases). The CDR3 totals 15 residues. V was shortened by 0 bases and J by 7 bases, with 12 bases between the two germline ends. Germline V gene data show CDR1 as MGHRA and CDR2 as YSYEKL.